This TCR beta chain was obtained from a study of cytomegalovirus exposure and HLA in healthy donors. General study findings and limits: An analysis that came later showed most CMV-associated TCR beta chains appearing HLA-restricted. According to the study, 160 or so TCR beta chains were cytomegalovirus-associated.

In the PCR, 60 Vbeta and 13 Jbeta primers were used. The data were produced by immunoSEQ multiplex PCR, yet TCRdb's version contains in-frame clones alone and is incomplete. The sample lists around 190,000 clones; around 82% were seen once. V lost 2 bases to trimming and J lost 0 bases; unmatched junction nucleotides: 3. Germline V lookup: CDR1 MGHRA, CDR2 YSYEKL. The CDR3 runs 16 residues. Points on this clone: The antigen is unknown.

This TCR was sampled from a man in his late teens or twenties in good health and CMV-seronegative. The chain joins TRBV4-1 to TRBJ1-3, with 8 bases lining up with TRBD1. Input material: PBMCs. The DNA for the CDR3 is TGCGCCAGCAGCCAACCTGACAGGGGCTCTGGAAACACCATATATTTT. Encoded protein: CASSQPDRGSGNTIYF.